This T cell receptor (beta chain) appears in the sequencing data of a study of blood T cell repertoires in COVID-19. At the level of the study: Some COVID-19 samples were acute and others convalescent; all came from the United States, Italy and Spain. The cDNA or gDNA used as material had been derived from T cells, B-cell-depleted T cells, or PBMCs.

Method: immunoSEQ multiplex PCR; TCRdb's copy keeps in-frame clones and lacks some. The sample records under 200,000 clones, around 83% being singletons. The CDR3 length is 15 residues. Germline loops: CDR1 LGHDT, CDR2 YNNKEL (reference sequence). Trimming cost V 4 bases and J 4 bases; bases outside gene matches: 7. The clonotype originates from a woman older than 75 with acute or convalescent COVID-19. The rearrangement joins TRBV3-1 (or the pseudogene TRBV3-2) to TRBJ1-1, with 9 bases that match TRBD1. The sequencing sample was made of peripheral blood. The CDR3 sequence: CASSRLTGGGTEAFF. CDR3 DNA sequence: TGTGCCAGCAGCCGGCTGACAGGGGGGGGCACTGAAGCTTTCTTT.